These 15 T cell receptor beta chains were all obtained from the same sample, sequenced in a study of blood T cell repertoires in COVID-19. Clones were read by immunoSEQ multiplex PCR, and TCRdb kept only the in-frame ones, dropping some. This sample has 300,000 to 450,000 clones, with around 87% found just once. The sequencing input was PBMCs or T cells enriched from blood (not recorded which). The receptor source for this set is a man in his forties or fifties in a cohort exposed to, infected with or recovered from COVID-19 (not recorded which).

V gene TRBV6-1 combines with J gene TRBJ1-3; D gene unclear. The CDR3 is 14 amino acids. V lost 2 bases to trimming and J lost 0 bases, with 5 bases between them. Germline V CDR1 and CDR2: MNHNS, SASEGT. This CDR3 reads CASSELLSGNTIYF. CDR3 DNA sequence: TGTGCCAGCAGTGAACTCCTCTCTGGAAACACCATATATTTT.

The chain links TRBV7-9 to TRBJ1-2, with TRBD1 matching 9 bases. CDR1 and CDR2 from the germline V gene are SEHNR and FQNEAQ (reference sequence). V trimming: 5 bases; J trimming: 0 bases; junction bases outside the gene matches: 1. CDR3 length: 14 residues. The CDR3 DNA is TGTGCCAGCAGCAGGACAGGGGCTAACTATGGCTACACCTTC. Translated, it gives CASSRTGANYGYTF.

The J gene is TRBJ1-2, the V gene TRBV28; the D is unclear. Germline V gene sequence: CDR1 MDHEN, CDR2 SYDVKM. The CDR3 covers 15 residues. Trimming shortened V by 3 bases and J by 4 bases, and 15 bases separated the two germline ends. For the CDR3, the DNA is TGTGCCAGCAGTTTGGGTGGCGGGATGGGCTATGGCTACACCTTC. Translating gives CASSLGGGMGYGYTF.

The chain is built from TRBV19 and TRBJ2-1; 14 bases are a match to TRBD2. V was pared by 6 bases and J by 4 bases, with 8 bases of the junction left unmatched. In germline, CDR1 is LNHDA, CDR2 SQIVND (reference sequence). This CDR3 comprises 17 residues. CDR3 protein: CASRIGTSGSGYNEQFF. DNA of the CDR3: TGTGCCAGTAGAATTGGGACTAGCGGGAGTGGGTACAATGAGCAGTTCTTC.

This sequence joins TRBV28 and TRBJ2-4, with unresolved D. Trimming cost V 4 bases and J 0 bases, with 10 bases left between them. The CDR3 runs 15 residues. Per germline, CDR1 MDHEN and CDR2 SYDVKM. CDR3 DNA sequence: TGTGCCAGCAGTTATCGACTCTTAGCCAAAAACATTCAGTACTTC. Amino acid sequence: CASSYRLLAKNIQYF.

This chain connects TRBV27 to TRBJ1-5; D is unresolved. Germline V gene data show CDR1 as MNHEY and CDR2 as SMNVEV (reference sequence). Trimming took off 1 base at V and 3 bases at J, with 10 bases between the two ends. The CDR3 has 15 amino acids. The CDR3 DNA reads as TGTGCCAGCAGTTTATTAGCCACCATCAATCAGCCCCAGCATTTT. This codes for CASSLLATINQPQHF.

J is TRBJ1-3 and V is TRBV19, with a tentative D call TRBD1 (5 bases). The ends were cut back, 5 bases at V and 0 bases at J, with 11 bases in the middle. The CDR3 length is 15 residues. CDR1 and CDR2 (germline): LNHDA, SQIVND (reference sequence). CDR3 residues: CASSAQTGSGNTIYF. In DNA, the CDR3 is TGTGCCAGTAGTGCTCAAACAGGCTCTGGAAACACCATATATTTT. Full variable domain (missing parts from reference TRBV19 and TRBJ1-3): DGGITQSPKYLFRKEGQNVTLSCEQNLNHDAMYWYRQDPGQGLRLIYYSQIVNDFQKGDIAEGYSVSREKKESFPLTVTSAQKNPTAFYLCASSAQTGSGNTIYFGEGSWLTVV.

In the case of this clone: A junction boundary mismatches the germline segment, possibly from a read error. V and J are TRBV11-3 and TRBJ2-2; tentatively, D is TRBD2 (7 bases). CDR1 SGHNT and CDR2 YENEEA come from the germline V gene. The CDR3 extends over 13 amino acids. For the CDR3, the DNA is TGTGCCAGCAGCCTGACGTCTAGGGGGGGGCTGTTTTTT. Protein: CASSLTSRGGLFF.

The gene calls are TRBV18 and TRBJ2-4; 8 bases map to TRBD1. CDR1 is KGHSH, CDR2 LQKENI, per germline. The CDR3 sequence is 15 residues long. With V trimmed by 3 bases and J by 7 bases, 8 bases remained unmatched. In DNA form, the CDR3 reads TGTGCCAGCTCACCCTCGGACAGGGAGATCAACATTCAGTACTTC. As protein: CASSPSDREINIQYF.

The rearrangement links TRBV28 to TRBJ1-5; TRBD1 agrees at 8 bases. The germline V gene has CDR1 MDHEN and CDR2 SYDVKM. The CDR3 contains 16 residues. The ends lost 5 bases at V and 0 bases at J; junction bases unmatched: 6. This chain's CDR3 is CASSGTGRPSNQPQHF. The CDR3 DNA is TGTGCCAGCAGTGGGACAGGTAGACCTAGCAATCAGCCCCAGCATTTT.

The CDR3 is CASSHQSNTEAFF. The CDR3 DNA reads TGTGCCAGCAGCCACCAATCGAACACTGAAGCTTTCTTT. V gene TRBV14 combines with J gene TRBJ1-1; the D is unclear. Trimming took 3 bases from V and 1 from J, leaving 6 bases between them. Germline V lookup: CDR1 SGHDN, CDR2 FVKESK. This CDR3 is built from 13 residues.

The chain links TRBV9 to TRBJ2-3; possible D gene TRBD1, 6 bases. Germline loops: CDR1 SGDLS, CDR2 YYNGEE. V lost 0 bases and J lost 5, with 10 bases in between. The CDR3 spans 14 residues. CDR3 protein: CASSVGQGIDTQYF. As DNA, the CDR3 is TGTGCCAGCAGCGTAGGTCAGGGGATAGATACGCAGTATTTT.

This chain connects TRBV30 to TRBJ1-2; D is ambiguous. Trimming cost V 3 bases and J 4 bases, with 9 bases left between them. This CDR3 has 12 residues. The germline gives CDR1 GTSNPN, CDR2 SVGIG (reference sequence). This CDR3 is CAWRPGPYGYTF. In DNA, the CDR3 is TGTGCCTGGAGACCGGGTCCCTATGGCTACACCTTC.

This chain joins TRBV5-6 and TRBJ2-7; D uncertain. Trimming shortened V by 0 bases and J by 3 bases, and 7 bases separated the two germline ends. The CDR3 extends over 13 amino acids. Germline CDR1 SGHDT, CDR2 YYEEEE. CDR3 region: CASSLVLFYEQYF. The CDR3 DNA reads TGTGCCAGCAGCTTGGTCCTCTTCTACGAGCAGTACTTC.

V usage is TRBV27 and J usage is TRBJ1-5, with D perhaps TRBD1 (6 bases). This CDR3 is 14 amino acids long. CDR1 is MNHEY and CDR2 is SMNVEV in the germline V gene (reference sequence). V was pared by 0 bases and J by 7 bases, with 10 bases between. The CDR3 reads CASSLSWGLQPQHF. DNA for the CDR3: TGTGCCAGCAGTTTATCATGGGGGCTCCAGCCCCAGCATTTT.